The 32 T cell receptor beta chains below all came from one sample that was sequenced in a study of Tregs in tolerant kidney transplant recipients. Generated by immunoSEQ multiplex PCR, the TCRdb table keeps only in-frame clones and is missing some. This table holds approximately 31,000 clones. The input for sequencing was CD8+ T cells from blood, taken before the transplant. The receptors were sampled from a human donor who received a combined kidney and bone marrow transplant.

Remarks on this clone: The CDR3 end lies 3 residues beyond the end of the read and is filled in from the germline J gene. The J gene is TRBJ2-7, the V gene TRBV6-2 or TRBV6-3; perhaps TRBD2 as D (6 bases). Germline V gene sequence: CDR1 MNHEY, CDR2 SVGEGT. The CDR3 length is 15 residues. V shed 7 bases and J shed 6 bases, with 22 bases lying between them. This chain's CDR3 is CASTVLLAQGSEQYF. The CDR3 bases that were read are TGTGCCAGCACCGTACTACTAGCCCAAGGATCCGAG.

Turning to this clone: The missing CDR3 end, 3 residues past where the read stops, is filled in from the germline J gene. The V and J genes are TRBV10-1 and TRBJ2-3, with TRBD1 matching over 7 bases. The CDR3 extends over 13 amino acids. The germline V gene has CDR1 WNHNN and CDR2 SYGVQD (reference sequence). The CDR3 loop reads CASSEQGNKAQYF. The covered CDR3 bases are TGCGCCAGCAGTGAACAGGGGAACAAGGCG.

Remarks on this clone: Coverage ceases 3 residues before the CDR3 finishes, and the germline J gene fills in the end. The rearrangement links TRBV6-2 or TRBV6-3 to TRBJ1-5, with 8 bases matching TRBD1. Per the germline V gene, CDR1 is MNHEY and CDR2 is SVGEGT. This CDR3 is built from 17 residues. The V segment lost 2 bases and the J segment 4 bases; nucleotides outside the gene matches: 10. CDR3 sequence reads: CASSYARGQGANQPQHF. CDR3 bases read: TGTGCCAGCAGTTACGCCCGAGGGCAGGGGGCGAATCAGCCC.

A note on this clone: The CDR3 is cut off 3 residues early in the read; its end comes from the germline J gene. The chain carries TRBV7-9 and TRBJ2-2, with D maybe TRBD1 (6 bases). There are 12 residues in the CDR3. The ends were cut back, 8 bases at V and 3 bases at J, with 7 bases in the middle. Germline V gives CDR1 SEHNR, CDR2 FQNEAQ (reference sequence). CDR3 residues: CASEGDTGELFF. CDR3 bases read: TGTGCCAGCGAGGGGGACACCGGGGAG.

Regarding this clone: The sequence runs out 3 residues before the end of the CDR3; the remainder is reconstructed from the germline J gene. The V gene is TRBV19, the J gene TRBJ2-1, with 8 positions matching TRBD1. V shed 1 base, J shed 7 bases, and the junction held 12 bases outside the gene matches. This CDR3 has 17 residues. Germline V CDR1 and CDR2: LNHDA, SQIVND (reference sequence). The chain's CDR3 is CASSIAGPGGVENEQFF. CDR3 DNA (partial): TGTGCCAGTAGTATAGCCGGGCCAGGGGGCGTTGAGAATGAG.

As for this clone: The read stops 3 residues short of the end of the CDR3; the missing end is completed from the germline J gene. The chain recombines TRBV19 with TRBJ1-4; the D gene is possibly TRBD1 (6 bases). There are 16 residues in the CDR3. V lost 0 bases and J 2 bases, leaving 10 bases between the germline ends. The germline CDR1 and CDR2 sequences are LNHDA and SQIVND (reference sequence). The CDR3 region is CASSIDLQGTNEKLFF. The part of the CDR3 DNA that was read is TGTGCCAGTAGTATAGATCTACAGGGCACTAATGAAAAA.

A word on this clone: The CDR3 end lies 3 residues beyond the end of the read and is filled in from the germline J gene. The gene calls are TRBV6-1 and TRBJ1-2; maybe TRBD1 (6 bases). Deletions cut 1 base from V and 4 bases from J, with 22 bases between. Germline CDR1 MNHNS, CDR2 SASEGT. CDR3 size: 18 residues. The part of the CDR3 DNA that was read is TGTGCCAGCAGTGAAGTTATAAAAACAGGGAAGGCAGTCTATGGC. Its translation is CASSEVIKTGKAVYG. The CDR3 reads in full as CASSEVIKTGKAVYGYTF.

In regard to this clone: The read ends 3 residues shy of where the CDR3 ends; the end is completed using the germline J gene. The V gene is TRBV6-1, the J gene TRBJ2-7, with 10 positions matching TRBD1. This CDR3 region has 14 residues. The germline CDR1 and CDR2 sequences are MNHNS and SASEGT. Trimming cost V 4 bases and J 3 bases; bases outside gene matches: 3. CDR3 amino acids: CASSVGTGVYEQYF. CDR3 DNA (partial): TGTGCCAGCAGTGTTGGGACAGGGGTCTACGAG.

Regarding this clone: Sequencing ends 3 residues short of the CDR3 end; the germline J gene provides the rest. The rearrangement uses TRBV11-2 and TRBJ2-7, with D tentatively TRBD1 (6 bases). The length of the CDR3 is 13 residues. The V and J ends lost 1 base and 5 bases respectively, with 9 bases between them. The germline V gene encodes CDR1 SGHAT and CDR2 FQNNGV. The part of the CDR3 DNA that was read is TGTGCCAGCAGCTTAGCACAGGGTAACGAG. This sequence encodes CASSLAQGNE. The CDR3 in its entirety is CASSLAQGNEQYF. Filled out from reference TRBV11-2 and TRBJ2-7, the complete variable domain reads EAGVAQSPRYKIIEKRQSVAFWCNPISGHATLYWYQQILGQGPKLLIQFQNNGVVDDSQLPKDRFSAERLKGVDSTLKIQPAKLEDSAVYLCASSLAQGNEQYFGPGTRLTVT.

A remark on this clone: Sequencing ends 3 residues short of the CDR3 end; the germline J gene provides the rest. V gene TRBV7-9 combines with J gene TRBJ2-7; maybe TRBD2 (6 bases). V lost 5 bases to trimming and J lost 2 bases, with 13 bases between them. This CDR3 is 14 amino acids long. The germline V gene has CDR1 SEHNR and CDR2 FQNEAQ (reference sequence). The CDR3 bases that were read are TGTGCCAGCAGCCTGGGACTTACACCCTACGAG. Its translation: CASSLGLTPYE. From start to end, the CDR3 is CASSLGLTPYEQYF.

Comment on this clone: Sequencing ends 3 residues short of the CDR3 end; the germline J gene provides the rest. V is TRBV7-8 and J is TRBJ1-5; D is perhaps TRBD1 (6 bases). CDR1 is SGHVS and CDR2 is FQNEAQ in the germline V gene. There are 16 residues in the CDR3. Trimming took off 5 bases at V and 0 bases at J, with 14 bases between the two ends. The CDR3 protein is CASSAFPRGSNQPQHF. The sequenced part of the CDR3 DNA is TGTGCCAGCAGCGCTTTCCCCAGGGGTAGCAATCAGCCC.

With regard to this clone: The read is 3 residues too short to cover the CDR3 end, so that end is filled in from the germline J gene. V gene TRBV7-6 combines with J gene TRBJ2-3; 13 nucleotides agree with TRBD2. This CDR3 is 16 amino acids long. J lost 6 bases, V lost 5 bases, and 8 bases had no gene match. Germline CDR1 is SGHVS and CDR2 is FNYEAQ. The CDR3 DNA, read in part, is TGTGCCAGCAGCCTCGGGACTAGCGGGGAGCTGGATACG. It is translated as CASSLGTSGELDT. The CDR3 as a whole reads CASSLGTSGELDTQYF.

CDR3 bases read: TGTGCCAGCAGCCAGACTTCTCCAATTGAA. Its protein is CASSQTSPIE. The entire CDR3 protein is CASSQTSPIEAFF. The V gene is TRBV7-8, the J gene TRBJ1-1; no reliable D call. The read stops 3 residues short of the end of the CDR3; the missing end is completed from the germline J gene. The CDR3 runs 13 residues. V lost 5 bases to trimming and J lost 7 bases, with 14 bases between them. The V gene's germline CDR1 is SGHVS and CDR2 FQNEAQ.

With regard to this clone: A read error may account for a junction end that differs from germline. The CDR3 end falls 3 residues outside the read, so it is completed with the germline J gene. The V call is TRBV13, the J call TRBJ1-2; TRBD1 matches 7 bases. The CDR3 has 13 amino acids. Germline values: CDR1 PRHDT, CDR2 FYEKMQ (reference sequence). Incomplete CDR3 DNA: TGTGCCAGCAGCCTAGGGGGCTTCTATGGC. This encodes CASSLGGFYG. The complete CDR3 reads CASSLGGFYGYTF.

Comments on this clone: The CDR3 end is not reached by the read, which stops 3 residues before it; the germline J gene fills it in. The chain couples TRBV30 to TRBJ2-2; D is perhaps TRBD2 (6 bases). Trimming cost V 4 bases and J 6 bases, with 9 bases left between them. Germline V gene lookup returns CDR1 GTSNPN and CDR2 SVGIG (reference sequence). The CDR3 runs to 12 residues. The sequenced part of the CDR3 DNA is TGTGCCTGGACTAGCGAGGCCGGGGAG. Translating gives CAWTSEAGE. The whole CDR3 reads CAWTSEAGELFF.

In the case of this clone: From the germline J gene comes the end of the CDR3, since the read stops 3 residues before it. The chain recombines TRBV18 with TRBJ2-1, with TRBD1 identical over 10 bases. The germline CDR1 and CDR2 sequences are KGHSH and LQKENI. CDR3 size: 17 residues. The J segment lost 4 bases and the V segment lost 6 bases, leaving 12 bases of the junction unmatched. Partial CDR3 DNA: TGTGCCAGCTCCAGCTTCCCGGGACAGGGGTCTTACAATGAG. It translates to CASSSFPGQGSYNE. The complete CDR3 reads CASSSFPGQGSYNEQFF.

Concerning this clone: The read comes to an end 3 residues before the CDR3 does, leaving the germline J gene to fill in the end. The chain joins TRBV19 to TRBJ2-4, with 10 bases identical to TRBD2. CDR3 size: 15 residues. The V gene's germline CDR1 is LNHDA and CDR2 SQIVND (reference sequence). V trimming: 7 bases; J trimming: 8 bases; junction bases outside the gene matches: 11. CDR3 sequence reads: CASTIGPAGGDIQYF. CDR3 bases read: TGTGCCAGTACCATAGGCCCAGCGGGAGGGGACATT.

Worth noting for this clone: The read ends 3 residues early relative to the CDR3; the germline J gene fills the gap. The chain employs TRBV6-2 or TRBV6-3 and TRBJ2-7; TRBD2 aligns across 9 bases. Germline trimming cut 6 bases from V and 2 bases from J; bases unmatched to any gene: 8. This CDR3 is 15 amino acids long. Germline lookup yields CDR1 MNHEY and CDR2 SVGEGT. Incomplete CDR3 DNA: TGTGCCAGCAGCCTTGTAGCGGGAGACCCCTACGAG. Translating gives CASSLVAGDPYE. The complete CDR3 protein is CASSLVAGDPYEQYF.

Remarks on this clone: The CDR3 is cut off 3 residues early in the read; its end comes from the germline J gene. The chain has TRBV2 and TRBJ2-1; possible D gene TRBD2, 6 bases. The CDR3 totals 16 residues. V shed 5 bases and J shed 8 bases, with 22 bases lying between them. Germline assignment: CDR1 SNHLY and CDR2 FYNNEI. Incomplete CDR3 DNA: TGTGCCAGCAGTCTAGGGACTCCCATTTCGGGGGATGAG. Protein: CASSLGTPISGDE. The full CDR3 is CASSLGTPISGDEQFF.

The chain's CDR3 is CASSESRAGSPYGYTF. The part of the CDR3 DNA that was read is TGTGCCAGCAGTGAATCTAGGGCAGGGAGCCCCTATGGC. The chain is built from TRBV6-1 and TRBJ1-2, with a tentative D call TRBD1 (5 bases). With the read ending 3 residues before the CDR3 end, the germline J gene is used to fill in that end. Germline values: CDR1 MNHNS, CDR2 SASEGT. The CDR3 sequence is 16 residues long. The V end was cut by 2 bases, the J end by 4 bases, with 17 bases between.

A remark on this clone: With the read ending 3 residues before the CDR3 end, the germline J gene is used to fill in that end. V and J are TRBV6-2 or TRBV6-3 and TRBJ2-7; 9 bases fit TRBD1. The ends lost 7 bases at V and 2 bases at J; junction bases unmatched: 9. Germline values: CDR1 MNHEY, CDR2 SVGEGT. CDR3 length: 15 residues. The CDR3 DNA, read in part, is TGTGCCAGCACCCTCCCCGGGGACAGGGCCTACGAG. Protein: CASTLPGDRAYE. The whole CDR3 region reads CASTLPGDRAYEQYF.

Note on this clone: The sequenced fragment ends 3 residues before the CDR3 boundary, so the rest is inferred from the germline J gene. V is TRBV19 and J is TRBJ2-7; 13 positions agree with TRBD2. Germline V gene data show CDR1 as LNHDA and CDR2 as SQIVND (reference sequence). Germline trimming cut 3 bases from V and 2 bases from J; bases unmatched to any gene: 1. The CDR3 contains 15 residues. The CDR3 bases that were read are TGTGCCAGTAGTATCGGACTAGCGGGGGCCTACGAG. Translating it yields CASSIGLAGAYE. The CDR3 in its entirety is CASSIGLAGAYEQYF.

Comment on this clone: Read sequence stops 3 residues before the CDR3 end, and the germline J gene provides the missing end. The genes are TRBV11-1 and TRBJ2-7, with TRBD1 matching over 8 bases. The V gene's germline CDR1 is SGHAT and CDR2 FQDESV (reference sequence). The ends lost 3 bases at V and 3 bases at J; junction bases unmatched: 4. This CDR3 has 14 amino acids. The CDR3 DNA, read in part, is TGTGCCAGCAGCTTTGAGACAGGGGTCTACGAG. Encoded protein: CASSFETGVYE. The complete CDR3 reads CASSFETGVYEQYF.

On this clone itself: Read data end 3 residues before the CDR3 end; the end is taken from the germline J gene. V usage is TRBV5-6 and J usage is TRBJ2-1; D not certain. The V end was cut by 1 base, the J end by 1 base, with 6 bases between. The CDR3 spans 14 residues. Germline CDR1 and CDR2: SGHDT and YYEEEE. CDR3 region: CASSLQESYNEQFF. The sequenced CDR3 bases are TGTGCCAGCAGCTTGCAGGAGTCCTACAATGAG.

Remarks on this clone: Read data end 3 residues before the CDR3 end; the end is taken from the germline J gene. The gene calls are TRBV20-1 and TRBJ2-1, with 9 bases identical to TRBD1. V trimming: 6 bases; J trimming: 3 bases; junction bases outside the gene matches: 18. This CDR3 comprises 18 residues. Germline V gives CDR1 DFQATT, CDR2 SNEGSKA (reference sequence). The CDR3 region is CSAKWTGARFSYYNEQFF. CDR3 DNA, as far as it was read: TGCAGTGCCAAGTGGACAGGGGCAAGGTTTTCTTACTACAATGAG.

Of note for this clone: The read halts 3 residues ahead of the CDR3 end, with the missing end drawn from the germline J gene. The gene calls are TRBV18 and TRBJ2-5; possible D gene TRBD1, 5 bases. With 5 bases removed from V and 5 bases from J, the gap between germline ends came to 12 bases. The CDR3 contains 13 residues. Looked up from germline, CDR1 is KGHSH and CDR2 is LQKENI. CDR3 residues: CASSKGDGETQYF. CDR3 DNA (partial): TGTGCCAGCTCAAAAGGGGATGGGGAGACC. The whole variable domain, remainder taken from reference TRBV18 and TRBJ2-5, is NAGVMQNPRHLVRRRGQEARLRCSPMKGHSHVYWYRQLPEEGLKFMVYLQKENIIDESGMPKERFSAEFPKEGPSILRIQQVVRGDSAAYFCASSKGDGETQYFGPGTRLLVL.

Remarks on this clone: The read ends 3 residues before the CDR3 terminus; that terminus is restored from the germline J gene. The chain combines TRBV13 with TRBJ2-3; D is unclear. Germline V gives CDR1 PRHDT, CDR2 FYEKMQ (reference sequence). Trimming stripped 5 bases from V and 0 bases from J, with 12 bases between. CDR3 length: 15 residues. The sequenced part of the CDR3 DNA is TGTGCCAGCAGCATCAGCGTACCTAGCACAGATACG. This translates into CASSISVPSTDT. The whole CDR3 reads CASSISVPSTDTQYF.

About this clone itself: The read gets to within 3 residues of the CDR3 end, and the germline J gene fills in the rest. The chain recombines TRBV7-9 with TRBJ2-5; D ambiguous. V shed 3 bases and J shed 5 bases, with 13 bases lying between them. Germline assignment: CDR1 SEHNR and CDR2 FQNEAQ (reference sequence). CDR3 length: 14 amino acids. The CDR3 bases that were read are TGTGCCAGCAGCTTTCCCCACTATCGGGAGACC. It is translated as CASSFPHYRET. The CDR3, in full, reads CASSFPHYRETQYF.

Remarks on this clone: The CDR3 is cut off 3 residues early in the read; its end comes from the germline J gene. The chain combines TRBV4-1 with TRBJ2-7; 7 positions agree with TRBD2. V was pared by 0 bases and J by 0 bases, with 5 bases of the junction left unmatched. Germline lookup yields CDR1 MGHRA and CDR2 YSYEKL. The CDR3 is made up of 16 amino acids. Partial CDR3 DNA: TGCGCCAGCAGCCAAGATCCGGCTAGCGGCTCCTACGAG. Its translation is CASSQDPASGSYE. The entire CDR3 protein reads CASSQDPASGSYEQYF.

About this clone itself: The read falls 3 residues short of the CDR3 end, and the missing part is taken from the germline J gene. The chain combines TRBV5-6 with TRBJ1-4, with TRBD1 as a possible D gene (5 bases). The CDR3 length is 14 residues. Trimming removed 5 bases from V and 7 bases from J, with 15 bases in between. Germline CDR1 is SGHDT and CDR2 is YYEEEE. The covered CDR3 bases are TGTGCCAGCAGTGGACCAGGGCAAGGTGAAAAA. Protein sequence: CASSGPGQGEK. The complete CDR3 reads CASSGPGQGEKLFF.

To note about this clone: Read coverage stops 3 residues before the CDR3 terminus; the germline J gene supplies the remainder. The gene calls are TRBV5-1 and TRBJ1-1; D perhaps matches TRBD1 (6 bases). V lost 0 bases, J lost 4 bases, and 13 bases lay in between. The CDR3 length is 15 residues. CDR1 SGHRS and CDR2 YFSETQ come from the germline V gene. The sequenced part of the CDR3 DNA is TGCGCCAGCAGCTTGGACAGGGAGATAATCACTGAA. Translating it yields CASSLDREIITE. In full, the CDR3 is CASSLDREIITEAFF.

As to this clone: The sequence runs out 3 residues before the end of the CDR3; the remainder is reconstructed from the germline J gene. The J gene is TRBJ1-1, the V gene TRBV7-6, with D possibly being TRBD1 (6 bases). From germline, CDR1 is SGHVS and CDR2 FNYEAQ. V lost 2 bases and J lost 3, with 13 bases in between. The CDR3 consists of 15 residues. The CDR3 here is CASSLRGTFDTEAFF. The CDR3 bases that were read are TGTGCCAGCAGCTTAAGGGGGACCTTTGACACTGAA.